This T cell receptor (beta chain) is from a study of T cell changes during pregnancy in multiple sclerosis. The CDR3 consists of 16 residues. The V end was cut by 4 bases, the J end by 1 base, with 16 bases between. Germline CDR1 and CDR2: LNHDA and SQIVND (reference sequence). Repertoires were generated with immunoSEQ multiplex PCR, while TCRdb's copy carries only in-frame clones and drops some. The profile shows tens of thousands of clones, 91% of them singletons. This sequence originates from a female donor in good health, enrolled as a control in a pregnancy study. The chain has TRBV19 and TRBJ1-2; D is perhaps TRBD1 (5 bases). Sample: peripheral blood, taken after pregnancy. CDR3 nucleotide sequence: TGTGCCAGTAGTAAACAGGTCCGGGCTCTTAACTATGGCTACACCTTC. It is translated as CASSKQVRALNYGYTF.